The clone carrying this TCR beta chain came up a few times. This sample is drawn from a study of blood T cells in healthy people across ages. Trimming left V 3 bases short and J 2 bases short, with 6 bases between. The germline gives CDR1 SEHNR, CDR2 FQNEAQ (reference sequence). CDR3 size: 13 residues. The authors ran a second PCR of about 6 to 11 cycles using a sample-barcoded 5' primer and a J-beta primer mix. Each CDR3 protein gets one entry after TCRdb re-called the 5' RACE reads with MiXCR. The sample shows about 800,000 distinct CDR3 sequences, around 25% of them seen only once. The data were also submitted as part of a second study, on T cells of mothers and their children.

Input material: blood. The clonotype originates from a boy aged 5-17 years in good health. This chain connects TRBV7-9 to TRBJ2-3; D not resolved. CDR3 DNA: TGTGCCAGCAGCTTTTCGTACACAGATACGCAGTATTTT. Translated: CASSFSYTDTQYF.